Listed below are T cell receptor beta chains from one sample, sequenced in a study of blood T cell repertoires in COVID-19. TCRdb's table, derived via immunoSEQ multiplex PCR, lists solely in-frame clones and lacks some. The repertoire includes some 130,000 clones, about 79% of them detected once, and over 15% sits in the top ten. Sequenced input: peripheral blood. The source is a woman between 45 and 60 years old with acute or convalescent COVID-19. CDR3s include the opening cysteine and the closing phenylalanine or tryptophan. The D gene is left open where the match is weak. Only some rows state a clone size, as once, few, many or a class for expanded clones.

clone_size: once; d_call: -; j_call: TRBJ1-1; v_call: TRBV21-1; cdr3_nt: TGTGCCAGCAGCACCCGGCTCCCCAGGCAGGGGAACACTGAAGCTTTCTTT; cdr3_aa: CASSTRLPRQGNTEAFF
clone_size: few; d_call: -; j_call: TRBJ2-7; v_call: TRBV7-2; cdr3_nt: TGTGCCAGCAGCTCGACTAGTCCGTCTTACGAGCAGTACTTC; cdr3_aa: CASSSTSPSYEQYF
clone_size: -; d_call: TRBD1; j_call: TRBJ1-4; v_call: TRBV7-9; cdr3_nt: TGTGCCAGCAGCTCAGCAGGGACAGGGGTGAACGAAAAACTGTTTTTT; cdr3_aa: CASSSAGTGVNEKLFF
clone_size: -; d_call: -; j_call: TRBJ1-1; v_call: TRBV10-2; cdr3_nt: TGCGCCAGCGGCAGTCAAGGGAGGACTGAAGCTTTCTTT; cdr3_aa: CASGSQGRTEAFF
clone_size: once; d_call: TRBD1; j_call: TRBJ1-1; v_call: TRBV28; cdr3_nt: TGTGCCAGCAGTTCCTTACAGGGGAATGTCGCTGAAGCTTTCTTT; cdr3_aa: CASSSLQGNVAEAFF
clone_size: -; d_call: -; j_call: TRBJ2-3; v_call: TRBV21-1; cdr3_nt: TGTGCCAGCAGCAAAGCGCTTTGGGGACTAGCGGGGACAGATACGCAGTATTTT; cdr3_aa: CASSKALWGLAGTDTQYF
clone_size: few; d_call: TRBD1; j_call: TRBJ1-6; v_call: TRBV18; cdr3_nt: TGTGCCAGCTCACCGCCGGGACAGGGCTATAATTCACCCCTCCACTTT; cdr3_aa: CASSPPGQGYNSPLHF
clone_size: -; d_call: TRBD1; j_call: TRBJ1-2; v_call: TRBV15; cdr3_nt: TGTGCCACCAGCAGAGATCGGGTCGGGACAGGATTCTCCTATGGCTACACCTTC; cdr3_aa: CATSRDRVGTGFSYGYTF
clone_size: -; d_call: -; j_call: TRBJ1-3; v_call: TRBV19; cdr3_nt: TGTGCCAGTAGTATATCCAGTCGCTCTGGAAACACCATATATTTT; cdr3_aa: CASSISSRSGNTIYF
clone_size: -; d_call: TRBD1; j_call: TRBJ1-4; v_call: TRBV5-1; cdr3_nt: TGCGCCAGCAGCTTGGCCCGAAAGGACAGGGTGGGTGAAAAACTGTTTTTT; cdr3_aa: CASSLARKDRVGEKLFF
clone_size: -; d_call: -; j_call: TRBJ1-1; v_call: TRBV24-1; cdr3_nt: TGTGCCACCAGTCAGGGCACTGAAGCTTTCTTT; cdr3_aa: CATSQGTEAFF
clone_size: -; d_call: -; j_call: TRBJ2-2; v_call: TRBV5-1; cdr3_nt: TGCGCCAGCAGTCCTCGCGGGACAGACCTCACCGGGGAGCTGTTTTTT; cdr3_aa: CASSPRGTDLTGELFF
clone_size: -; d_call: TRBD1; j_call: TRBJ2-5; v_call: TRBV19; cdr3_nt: TGTGCCAGTAGTATAGTTACAGGGGGACAAGAGACCCAGTACTTC; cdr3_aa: CASSIVTGGQETQYF
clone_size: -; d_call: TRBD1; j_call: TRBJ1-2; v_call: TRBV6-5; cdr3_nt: TGTGCCAGCAGTTCCGGACAGGACCGACACTATGGCTACACCTTC; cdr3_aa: CASSSGQDRHYGYTF
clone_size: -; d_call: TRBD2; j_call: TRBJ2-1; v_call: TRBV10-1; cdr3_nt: TGCGCCAGCAGCCTGACTAGCGCAATACCCTACAATGAGCAGTTCTTC; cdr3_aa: CASSLTSAIPYNEQFF
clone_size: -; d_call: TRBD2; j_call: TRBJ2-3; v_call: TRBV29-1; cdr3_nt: TGCAGCGTTGCCGCTAGCGGGGGAGGTAGGACAGATACGCAGTATTTT; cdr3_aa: CSVAASGGGRTDTQYF
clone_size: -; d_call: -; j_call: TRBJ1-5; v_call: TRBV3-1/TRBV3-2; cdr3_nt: TGTGCCAGCAGCCAAGACGGCAGGGGAACCAACCCCCAGCATTTT; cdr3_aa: CASSQDGRGTNPQHF
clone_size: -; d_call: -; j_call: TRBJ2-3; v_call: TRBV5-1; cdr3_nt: TGCGCCAGCAGCTTGGTGGCGGCGAGCACAGATACGCAGTATTTT; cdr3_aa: CASSLVAASTDTQYF
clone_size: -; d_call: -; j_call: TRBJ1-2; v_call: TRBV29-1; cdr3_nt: TGCAGCGTTGAAGGGAATAGACTTTTTGGCTACACCTTC; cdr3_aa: CSVEGNRLFGYTF
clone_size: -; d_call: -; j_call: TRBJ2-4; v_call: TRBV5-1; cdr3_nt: TGCGCCAGCAGGACTGGAAACATTCAGTACTTC; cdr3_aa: CASRTGNIQYF
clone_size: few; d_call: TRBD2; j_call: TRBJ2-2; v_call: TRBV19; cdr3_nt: TGTGCCAGTAGTGCCCGACTAGCGGGGGCCCTCGGGGAGCTGTTTTTT; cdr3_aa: CASSARLAGALGELFF
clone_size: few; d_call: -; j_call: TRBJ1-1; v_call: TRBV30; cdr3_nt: TGTGCCTGGAGTACACAGGGAAACACTGAAGCTTTCTTT; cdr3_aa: CAWSTQGNTEAFF
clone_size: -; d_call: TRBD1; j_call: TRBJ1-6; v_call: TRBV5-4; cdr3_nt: TGTGCCAGCAGCTTGAGGGGACAGGGGGCGATTGGTTCACCCCTCCACTTT; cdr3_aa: CASSLRGQGAIGSPLHF
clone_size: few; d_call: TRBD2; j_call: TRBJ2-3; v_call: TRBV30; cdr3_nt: TGTGCCTGGAGTGCGGGAGCGGGGGGCTTTTCGGATACGCAGTATTTT; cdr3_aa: CAWSAGAGGFSDTQYF
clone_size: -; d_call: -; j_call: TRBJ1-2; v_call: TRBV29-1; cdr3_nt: TGCAGCGTTGAATACCAGAACTATGGCTACACCTTC; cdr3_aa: CSVEYQNYGYTF
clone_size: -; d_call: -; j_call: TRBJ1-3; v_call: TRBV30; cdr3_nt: TGTGCCTGTTTAACAGGGTACCCCTCTGGAAACACCATATATTTT; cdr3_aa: CACLTGYPSGNTIYF
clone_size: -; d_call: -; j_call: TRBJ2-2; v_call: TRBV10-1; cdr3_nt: TGCGCCAGCAGCGAGGTGGGAGCCGGGGAGCTGTTTTTT; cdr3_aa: CASSEVGAGELFF
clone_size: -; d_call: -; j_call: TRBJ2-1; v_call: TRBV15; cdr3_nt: TGTGCCACCAGCAGAGAAACGGGGAGTTTAGTTGAGCAGTTCTTC; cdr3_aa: CATSRETGSLVEQFF
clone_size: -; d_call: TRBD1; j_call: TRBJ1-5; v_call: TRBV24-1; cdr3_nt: TGTGCCACCAGTCAGACAGGGTGGGATCAGCCCCAGCATTTT; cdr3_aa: CATSQTGWDQPQHF
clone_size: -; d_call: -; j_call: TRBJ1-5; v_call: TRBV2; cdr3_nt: TGTGCCAGCAGTGAGATGGGGAGGCAGCCCCAGCATTTT; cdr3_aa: CASSEMGRQPQHF
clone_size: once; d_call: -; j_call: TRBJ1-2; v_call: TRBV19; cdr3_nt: TGTGCCAGTAGTATAGATAGGGGGAATGGCTACACCTTC; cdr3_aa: CASSIDRGNGYTF
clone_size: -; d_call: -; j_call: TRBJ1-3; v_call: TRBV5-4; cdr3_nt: TGTGCCAGCAGCTTGGACTCAGGGGGAAACACCATATATTTT; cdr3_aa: CASSLDSGGNTIYF
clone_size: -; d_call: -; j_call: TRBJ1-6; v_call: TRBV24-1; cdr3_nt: TGTGCCACCAGTGATGGGACAAGAGGTTCACCCCTCCACTTT; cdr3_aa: CATSDGTRGSPLHF
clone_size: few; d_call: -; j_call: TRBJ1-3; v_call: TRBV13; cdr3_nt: TGTGCCAGCAGCTTAGGGCCAGAACTAAGCTCTGGAAACACCATATATTTT; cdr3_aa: CASSLGPELSSGNTIYF
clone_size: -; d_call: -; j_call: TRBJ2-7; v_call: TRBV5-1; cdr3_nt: TGCGCCAGCAGCTTGCAAGGGGGGGAGGACGAGCAGTACTTC; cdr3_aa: CASSLQGGEDEQYF
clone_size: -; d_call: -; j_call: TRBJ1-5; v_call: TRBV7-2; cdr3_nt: TGTGCCAGCAGCTCAAGACATCATCAGCCCCAGCATTTT; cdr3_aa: CASSSRHHQPQHF
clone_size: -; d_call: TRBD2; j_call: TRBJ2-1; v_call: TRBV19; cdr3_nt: TGTGCCAGTAGTACTAGCGGGGGGGCTTCACTTTACAATGAGCAGTTCTTC; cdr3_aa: CASSTSGGASLYNEQFF
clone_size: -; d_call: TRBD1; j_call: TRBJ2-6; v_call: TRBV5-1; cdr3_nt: TGCGCCAGCAGCTCCGGACAGGCCCTGAGCTCTGGGGCCAACGTCCTGACTTTC; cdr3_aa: CASSSGQALSSGANVLTF
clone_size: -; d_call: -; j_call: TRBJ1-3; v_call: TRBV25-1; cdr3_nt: TGTGCCAGCGGGGACGGGGGTAGAAACACCATATATTTT; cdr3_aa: CASGDGGRNTIYF
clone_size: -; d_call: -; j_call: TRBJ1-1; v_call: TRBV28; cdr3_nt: TGTGCCAGCAGTCATTACAGGGCTGGGGCTGAAGCTTTCTTT; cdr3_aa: CASSHYRAGAEAFF